This passage covers 7 T cell receptor beta chains from one sample sequenced in a study of blood T cells in healthy people across ages. A second PCR of 7 to 11 cycles used a sample-barcoded 5' primer and a J-beta primer mix. From the 5' RACE reads, TCRdb called clonotypes with MiXCR, one entry per CDR3 protein. The sample carries 760,000 or so distinct CDR3 sequences, around 25% recorded once. The same sample was also studied in work on T cells of mothers and their children.

The sequencing sample was made of blood. The receptors were gathered from a boy between 5 and 17 years old in good health.

This clonotype was counted a few times. The chain recombines TRBV20-1 with TRBJ2-7; 8 bases line up with TRBD1. Unmatched junction bases numbered 14, after V lost 3 bases and J lost 4 bases. Germline V gives CDR1 DFQATT, CDR2 SNEGSKA (reference sequence). CDR3 size: 16 residues. As DNA, the CDR3 is TGCAGTGCTAGGCCAATGGCCGGGACAGGTCCTTACGAGCAGTACTTC. Protein product: CSARPMAGTGPYEQYF.

This clonotype has only a few counts. This chain uses TRBV5-5 with TRBJ1-4; D is unclear. This CDR3 contains 14 residues. V lost 2 bases to trimming and J lost 5 bases, with 10 bases between them. The germline CDR1 and CDR2 sequences are SGHKS and YYEKEE (reference sequence). The CDR3 DNA reads TGTGCCAGCAGCTTTCCCGATTTAAATGAAAAACTGTTTTTT. Protein product: CASSFPDLNEKLFF.

This clonotype was picked up a small number of times. This sequence joins TRBV28 and TRBJ2-7; TRBD2 might be the D (7 bases). CDR1 and CDR2 from the germline V gene are MDHEN and SYDVKM. Trimming cost V 8 bases and J 5 bases, with 19 bases left between them. The CDR3 totals 14 residues. As DNA, the CDR3 is TGTGCCAGCTACCTACGGGGGGCAAGGAACGAGCAGTACTTC. Translating it yields CASYLRGARNEQYF.

The chain has TRBV29-1 and TRBJ2-2; 8 bases map to TRBD2. The CDR3 contains 14 residues. The germline CDR1 and CDR2 sequences are SQVTM and ANQGSEA. Germline trimming cut 4 bases from V and 4 bases from J; bases unmatched to any gene: 5. The CDR3 coding sequence is TGCAGCGTTGCAGGACTAGCAGGCACCGGGGAGCTGTTTTTT. It specifies CSVAGLAGTGELFF.

The V and J genes are TRBV5-1 and TRBJ2-5; D is undetermined. The closer fit of TRBJ2-1 to the DNA end suggests the J call may be wrong. The CDR3 sequence is 14 residues long. The germline V gene has CDR1 SGHRS and CDR2 YFSETQ. The CDR3 here is CASSEAETYNEQFF. The CDR3 region has the DNA TGCGCCAGCAGTGAGGCGGAGACCTACAATGAGCAGTTCTTC.

The rearrangement joins TRBV14 to TRBJ2-6; the D is unclear. The V gene's germline CDR1 is SGHDN and CDR2 FVKESK. V gave up 5 bases and J gave up 2 bases, with 10 bases separating them. The CDR3 length is 15 residues. The CDR3 is CASSELGPGANVLTF. The CDR3 nucleotides read TGTGCCAGCAGCGAACTCGGACCTGGGGCCAACGTCCTGACTTTC. Using reference TRBV14 and TRBJ2-6 for the parts outside the CDR3, the full variable domain is EAGVTQFPSHSVIEKGQTVTLRCDPISGHDNLYWYRRVMGKEIKFLLHFVKESKQDESGMPNNRFLAERTGGTYSTLKVQPAELEDSGVYFCASSELGPGANVLTFGAGSRLTVL.

The J gene is TRBJ2-7, the V gene TRBV6-2 or TRBV6-3, with 7 bases that match TRBD1. Per the germline V gene, CDR1 is MNHEY and CDR2 is SVGEGT. V shed 5 bases, J shed 4 bases, and the junction held 11 bases outside the gene matches. This CDR3 has 15 amino acids. CDR3 sequence (DNA): TGTGCCAGCAGTCAAACCGGTGGGACAGCGTACGAGCAGTACTTC. The encoded protein is CASSQTGGTAYEQYF.